This T cell receptor (beta chain) was sequenced in a study of blood T cell repertoires in COVID-19. In the authors' methods: Amplification with reference gene primers provided the estimates of nucleated cell counts. The table came from immunoSEQ multiplex PCR; TCRdb's copy has only in-frame clones and leaves some out. V and J calls and clone size are copied from that table; D and trimming were computed from the DNA. The data contain 200,000 to 250,000 clones, about 88% of them singletons. This clone has just one count. With 3 bases removed from V and 7 bases from J, the gap between germline ends came to 18 bases. Germline V gene lookup returns CDR1 LGHNA and CDR2 YNFKEQ. The CDR3 sequence is 16 residues long.

The sequence derives from a woman in her sixties with acute or convalescent COVID-19. The chain links TRBV4-2 to TRBJ2-2, with a weak D call TRBD2 (6 bases). The sequenced sample was peripheral blood. The CDR3 loop is CASSQDQGLGHGELFF. The CDR3 DNA reads as TGTGCCAGCAGCCAGGATCAGGGACTGGGGCACGGGGAGCTGTTTTTT.